What follows describes a single T cell receptor beta chain. Assay execution took place at the deep level. Sorted-subset replicate PCR reactions were performed with about 190 ng DNA, corresponding to roughly 30,000 T cell genomes. The assay was immunoSEQ multiplex PCR, and TCRdb's table has in-frame clones only and misses some. The sample records roughly 2.4 million clones, around 95% being singletons. These data belong to a study of shared clonotypes between healthy human individuals. Healthy and HIV-negative, the adult donors had no recent acute infections or vaccinations. The specimen sequenced was naive CD4+ T cells sorted from blood. The sample's subset: CD45RA+ positively selected. The receptor was derived from a man aged 18 to 29 in good health.

This CDR3 is CASSQDYGNHNHLAQHF. CDR3 coding DNA: TGCGCCAGCAGCCAAGATTACGGGAATCACAATCACTTAGCCCAGCATTTT. The chain joins TRBV4-3 to TRBJ1-5; D gene ambiguous. Germline assignment: CDR1 LGHNA and CDR2 YSLEER. V dropped 0 bases and J dropped 11 bases, with 23 bases sitting between them. This CDR3 is 17 amino acids long.